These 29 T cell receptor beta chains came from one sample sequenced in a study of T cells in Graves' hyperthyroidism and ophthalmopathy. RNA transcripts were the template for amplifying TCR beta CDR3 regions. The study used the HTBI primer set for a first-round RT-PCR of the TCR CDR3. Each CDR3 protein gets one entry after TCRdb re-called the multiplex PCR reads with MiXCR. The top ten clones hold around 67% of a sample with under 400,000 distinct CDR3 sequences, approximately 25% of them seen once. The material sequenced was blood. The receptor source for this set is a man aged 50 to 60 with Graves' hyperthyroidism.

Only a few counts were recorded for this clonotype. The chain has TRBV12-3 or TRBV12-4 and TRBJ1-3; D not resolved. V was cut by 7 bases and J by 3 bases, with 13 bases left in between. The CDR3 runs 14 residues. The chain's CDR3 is CASTPTVGGNTIYF. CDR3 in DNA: TGTGCCAGCACCCCGACTGTAGGTGGAAACACCATATATTTT.

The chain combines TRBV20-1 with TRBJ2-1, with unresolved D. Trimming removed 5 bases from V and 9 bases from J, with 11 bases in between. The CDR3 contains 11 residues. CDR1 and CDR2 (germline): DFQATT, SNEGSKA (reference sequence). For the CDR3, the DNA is TGCAGTGCTGGCCTTAATCGTGAGCAGTTCTTC. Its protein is CSAGLNREQFF.

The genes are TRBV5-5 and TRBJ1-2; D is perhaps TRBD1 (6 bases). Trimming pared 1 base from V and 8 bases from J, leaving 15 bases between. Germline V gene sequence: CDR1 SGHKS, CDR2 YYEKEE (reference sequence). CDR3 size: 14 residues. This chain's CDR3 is CASSLRAGVGGYTF. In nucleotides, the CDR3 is TGTGCCAGCAGCTTGAGGGCAGGGGTTGGCGGCTACACCTTC.

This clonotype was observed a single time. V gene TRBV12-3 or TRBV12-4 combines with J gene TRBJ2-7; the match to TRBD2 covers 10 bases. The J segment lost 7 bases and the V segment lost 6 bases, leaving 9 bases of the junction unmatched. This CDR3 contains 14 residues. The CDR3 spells CASRASGSRYEQYF. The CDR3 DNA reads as TGTGCCAGCAGGGCTAGCGGGAGCCGTTATGAGCAGTACTTC.

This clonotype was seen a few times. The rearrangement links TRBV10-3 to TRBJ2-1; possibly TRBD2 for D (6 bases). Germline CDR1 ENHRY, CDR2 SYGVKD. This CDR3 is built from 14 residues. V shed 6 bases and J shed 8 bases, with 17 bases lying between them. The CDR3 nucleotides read TGTGCCATCAGGTGGGGACGGGACTCGGATGAGCAGTTCTTC. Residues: CAIRWGRDSDEQFF.

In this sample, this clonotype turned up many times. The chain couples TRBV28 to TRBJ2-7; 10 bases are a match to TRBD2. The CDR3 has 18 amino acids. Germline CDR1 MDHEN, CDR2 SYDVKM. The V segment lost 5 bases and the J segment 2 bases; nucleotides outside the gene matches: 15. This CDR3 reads CASSRFQTGTSDPYEQYF. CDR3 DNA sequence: TGTGCCAGCAGTCGTTTCCAAACCGGGACTAGCGATCCCTACGAGCAGTACTTC.

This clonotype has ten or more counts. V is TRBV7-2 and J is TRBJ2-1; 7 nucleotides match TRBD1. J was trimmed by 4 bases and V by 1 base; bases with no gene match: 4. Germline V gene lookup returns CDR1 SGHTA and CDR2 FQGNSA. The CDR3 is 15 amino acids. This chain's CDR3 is CASSLEGTAYNEQFF. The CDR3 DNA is TGTGCCAGCAGCTTAGAGGGGACAGCTTACAATGAGCAGTTCTTC.

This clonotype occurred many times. CDR3 nucleotide sequence: TGTGCCAGCAGGCAACCGGGACAGGGAGGCGATGAGCAGTTCTTC. Its protein product is CASRQPGQGGDEQFF. V usage is TRBV7-9 and J usage is TRBJ2-1, with 9 bases identical to TRBD1. The CDR3 covers 15 residues. The ends lost 6 bases at V and 8 bases at J; junction bases unmatched: 11. Germline V CDR1 and CDR2: SEHNR, FQNEAQ (reference sequence).

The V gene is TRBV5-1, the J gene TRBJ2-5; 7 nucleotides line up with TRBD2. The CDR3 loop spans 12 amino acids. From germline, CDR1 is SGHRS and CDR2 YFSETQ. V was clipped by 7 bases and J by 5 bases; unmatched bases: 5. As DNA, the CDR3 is TGCGCCAGCGGGGAGGGCCGGGAGACCCAGTACTTC. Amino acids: CASGEGRETQYF.

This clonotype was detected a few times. This CDR3 is CASSQGSGTFTDTQYF. The CDR3 region has the DNA TGTGCCAGCAGCCAAGGGTCAGGAACTTTCACAGATACGCAGTATTTT. The chain carries TRBV3-1 and TRBJ2-3, with D hard to call. V lost 1 base and J 2 bases, leaving 13 bases between the germline ends. Germline lookup yields CDR1 LGHDT and CDR2 YNNKEL (reference sequence). The CDR3 is 16 residues long.

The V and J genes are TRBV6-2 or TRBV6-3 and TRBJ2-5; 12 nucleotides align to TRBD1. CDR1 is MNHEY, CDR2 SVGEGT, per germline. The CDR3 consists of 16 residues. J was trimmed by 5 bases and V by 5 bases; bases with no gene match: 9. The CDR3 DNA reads TGTGCCAGCAGTGCGTCCGGGACAGGGGGCGAGGAGACCCAGTACTTC. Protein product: CASSASGTGGEETQYF.

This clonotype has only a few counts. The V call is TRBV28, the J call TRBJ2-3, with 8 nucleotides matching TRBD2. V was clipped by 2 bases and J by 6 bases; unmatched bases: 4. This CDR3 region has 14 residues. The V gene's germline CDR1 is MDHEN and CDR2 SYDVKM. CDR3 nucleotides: TGTGCCAGCAGTTTAACGGGAGGGGGGGATACGCAGTATTTT. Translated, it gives CASSLTGGGDTQYF.

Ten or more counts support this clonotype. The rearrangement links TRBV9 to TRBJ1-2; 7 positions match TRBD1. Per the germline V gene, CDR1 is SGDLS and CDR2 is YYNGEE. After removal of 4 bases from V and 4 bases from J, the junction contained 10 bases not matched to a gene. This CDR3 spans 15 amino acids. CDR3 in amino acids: CASSPGTASFYGYTF. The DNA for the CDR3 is TGTGCCAGCAGCCCAGGGACAGCCTCCTTCTATGGCTACACCTTC.

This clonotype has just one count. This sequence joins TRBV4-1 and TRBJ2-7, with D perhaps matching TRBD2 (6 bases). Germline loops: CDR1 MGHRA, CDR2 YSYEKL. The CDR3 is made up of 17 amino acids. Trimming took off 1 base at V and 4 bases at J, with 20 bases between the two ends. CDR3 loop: CASSQVSVVAARYEQYF. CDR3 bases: TGCGCCAGCAGCCAAGTATCGGTAGTAGCGGCAAGGTACGAGCAGTACTTC.

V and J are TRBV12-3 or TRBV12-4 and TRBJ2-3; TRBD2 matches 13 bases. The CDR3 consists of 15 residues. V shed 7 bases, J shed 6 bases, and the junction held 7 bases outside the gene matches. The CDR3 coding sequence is TGTGCCAGCACGGGACTAGCGGGGACCACCGATACGCAGTATTTT. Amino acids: CASTGLAGTTDTQYF.

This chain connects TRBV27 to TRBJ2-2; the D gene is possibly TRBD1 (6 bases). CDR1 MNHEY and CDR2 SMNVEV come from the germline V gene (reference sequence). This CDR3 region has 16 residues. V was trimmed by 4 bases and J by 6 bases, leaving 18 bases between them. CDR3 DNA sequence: TGTGCCAGCAGTTCTCTCCTACACGGGACATCCGGGGAGCTGTTTTTT. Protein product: CASSSLLHGTSGELFF.

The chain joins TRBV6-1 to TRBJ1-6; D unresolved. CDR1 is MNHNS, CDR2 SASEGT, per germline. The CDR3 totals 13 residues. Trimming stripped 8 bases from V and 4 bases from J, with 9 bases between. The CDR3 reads CASLTVYNSPLHF. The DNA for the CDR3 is TGTGCCAGCTTAACGGTTTATAATTCACCCCTCCACTTT.

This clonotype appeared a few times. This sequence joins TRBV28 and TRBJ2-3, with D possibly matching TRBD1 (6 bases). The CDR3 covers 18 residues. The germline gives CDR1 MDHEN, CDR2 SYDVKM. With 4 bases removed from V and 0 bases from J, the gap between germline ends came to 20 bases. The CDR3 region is CASSSTGSWGPSTDTQYF. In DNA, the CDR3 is TGTGCCAGCAGTTCAACAGGGTCCTGGGGCCCTAGCACAGATACGCAGTATTTT.

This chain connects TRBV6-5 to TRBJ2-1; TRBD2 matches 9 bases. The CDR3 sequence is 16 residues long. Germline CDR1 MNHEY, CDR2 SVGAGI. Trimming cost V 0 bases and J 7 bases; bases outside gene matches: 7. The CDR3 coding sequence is TGTGCCAGCAGTTACTCTCCTAGCGGGACCCGGAATGAGCAGTTCTTC. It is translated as CASSYSPSGTRNEQFF.

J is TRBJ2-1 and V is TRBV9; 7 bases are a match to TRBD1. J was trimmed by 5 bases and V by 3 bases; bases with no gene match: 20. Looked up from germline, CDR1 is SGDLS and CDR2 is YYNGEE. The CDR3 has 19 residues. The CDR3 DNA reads TGTGCCAGCAGCGCCAGACAGGGTACCGGGACCTTGACAAACAATGAGCAGTTCTTC. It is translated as CASSARQGTGTLTNNEQFF. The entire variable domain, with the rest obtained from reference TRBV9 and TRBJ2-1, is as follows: DSGVTQTPKHLITATGQRVTLRCSPRSGDLSVYWYQQSLDQGLQFLIQYYNGEERAKGNILERFSAQQFPDLHSELNLSSLELGDSALYFCASSARQGTGTLTNNEQFFGPGTRLTVL.

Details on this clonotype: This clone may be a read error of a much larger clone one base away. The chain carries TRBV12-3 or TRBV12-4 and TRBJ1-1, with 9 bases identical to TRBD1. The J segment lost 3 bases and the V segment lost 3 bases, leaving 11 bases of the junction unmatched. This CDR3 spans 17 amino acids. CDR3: CASSFGTGGALHTEAFF. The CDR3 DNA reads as TGTGCCAGCAGTTTTGGCACAGGGGGCGCGTTGCACACTGAAGCTTTCTTT.

CDR3 region: CASSLIFLGGETQYF. In DNA, the CDR3 is TGTGCCAGCAGTTTAATTTTCCTGGGTGGAGAGACCCAGTACTTC. The chain combines TRBV3-1 with TRBJ2-5; no reliable D call. In germline, CDR1 is LGHDT, CDR2 YNNKEL (reference sequence). Trimming removed 6 bases from V and 4 bases from J, with 18 bases in between. CDR3 size: 15 residues.

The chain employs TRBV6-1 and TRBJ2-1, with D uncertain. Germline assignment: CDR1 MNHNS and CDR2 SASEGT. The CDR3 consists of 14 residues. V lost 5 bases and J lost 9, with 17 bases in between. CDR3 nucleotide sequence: TGTGCCAGCAGTCCGCTCGCCGAGATGGGTGAGCAGTTCTTC. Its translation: CASSPLAEMGEQFF.

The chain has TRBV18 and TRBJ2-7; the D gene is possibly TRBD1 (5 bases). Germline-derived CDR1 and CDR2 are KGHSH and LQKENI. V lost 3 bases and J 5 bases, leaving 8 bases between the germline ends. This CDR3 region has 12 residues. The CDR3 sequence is CASSPDSHEQYF. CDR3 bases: TGTGCCAGCTCACCTGACAGTCACGAGCAGTACTTC.

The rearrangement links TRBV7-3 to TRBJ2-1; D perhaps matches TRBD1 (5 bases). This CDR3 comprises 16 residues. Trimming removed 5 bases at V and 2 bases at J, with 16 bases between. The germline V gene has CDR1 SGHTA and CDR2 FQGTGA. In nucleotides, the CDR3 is TGTGCCAGCAGCGCCCAAGGGGTGGGCCCCTACAATGAGCAGTTCTTC. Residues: CASSAQGVGPYNEQFF. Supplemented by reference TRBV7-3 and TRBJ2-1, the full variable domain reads GAGVSQTPSNKVTEKGKYVELRCDPISGHTALYWYRQSLGQGPEFLIYFQGTGAADDSGLPNDRFFAVRPEGSVSTLKIQRTERGDSAVYLCASSAQGVGPYNEQFFGPGTRLTVL.

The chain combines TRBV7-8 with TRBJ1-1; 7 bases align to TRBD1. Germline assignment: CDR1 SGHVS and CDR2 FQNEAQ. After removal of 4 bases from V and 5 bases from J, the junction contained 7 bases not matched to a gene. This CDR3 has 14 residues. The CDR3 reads CASSSLIQGTEAFF. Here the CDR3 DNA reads TGTGCCAGCAGCTCTCTAATACAGGGGACTGAAGCTTTCTTT.

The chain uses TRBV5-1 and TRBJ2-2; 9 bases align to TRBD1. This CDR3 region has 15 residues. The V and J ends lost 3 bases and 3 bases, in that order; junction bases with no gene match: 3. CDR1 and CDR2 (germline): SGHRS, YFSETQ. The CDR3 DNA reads TGCGCCAGCAGCTCCGGGACAGGGTACACCGGGGAGCTGTTTTTT. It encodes CASSSGTGYTGELFF.

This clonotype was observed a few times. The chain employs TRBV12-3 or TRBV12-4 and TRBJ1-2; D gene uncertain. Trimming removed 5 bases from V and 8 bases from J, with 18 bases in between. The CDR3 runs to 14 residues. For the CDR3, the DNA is TGTGCCAGCAGTGAATCGGGGATATGGGGAGGCTACACCTTC. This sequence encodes CASSESGIWGGYTF.

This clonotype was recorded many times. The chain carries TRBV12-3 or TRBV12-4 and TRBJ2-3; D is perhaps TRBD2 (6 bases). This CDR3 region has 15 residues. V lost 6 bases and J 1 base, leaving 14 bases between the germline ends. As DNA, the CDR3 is TGTGCCAGCAGCCAGGAGGGCCTACGCACAGATACGCAGTATTTT. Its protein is CASSQEGLRTDTQYF.